The source of this T cell receptor (beta chain) is a study of vaccination and CD4 T cells after COVID-19. As regards this clonotype: What it recognizes is unknown. The junction differs from germline at one of its ends, possibly a read error.

Study-wide points: Spike mono-reactivity was found in 304 of 307 vaccine-specific clones from convalescent patients.

Germline V gene lookup returns CDR1 DFQATT and CDR2 SNEGSKA (reference sequence). The CDR3 extends over 15 amino acids. Cultured CD4+ T cell DNA was sequenced using the Oncomine TCR Beta short-read assay. Each CDR3 protein is one row after TCRdb ran MiXCR on the PCR reads. Of roughly 7,000 distinct CDR3 sequences listed, around three quarters were seen once; the top ten hold about 30%. Specified treatment: approximately 10-day PBMC culture with coronavirus spike peptide pools or control peptides (ViraFEST assay). This chain connects TRBV20-1 to TRBJ2-7; TRBD1 aligns across 7 bases. The receptor was isolated from a human donor who had recovered from COVID-19. Input material: CD4+ T cells from blood, cultured in vitro. CDR3 sequence: CSATPGQLSSYEHYF. The CDR3 nucleotides read TGCAGTGCTACTCCGGGACAGCTGAGCTCCTACGAGCACTACTTC.